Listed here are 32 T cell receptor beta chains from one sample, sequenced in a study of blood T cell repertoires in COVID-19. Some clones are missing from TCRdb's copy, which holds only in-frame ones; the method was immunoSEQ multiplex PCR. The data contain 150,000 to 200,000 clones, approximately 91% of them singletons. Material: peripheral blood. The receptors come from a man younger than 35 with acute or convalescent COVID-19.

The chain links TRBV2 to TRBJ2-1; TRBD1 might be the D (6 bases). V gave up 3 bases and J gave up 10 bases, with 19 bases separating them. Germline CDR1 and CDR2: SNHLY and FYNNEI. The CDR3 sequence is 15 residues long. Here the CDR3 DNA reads TGTGCCAGCAGTGATTCTGCAGGGGTTCTTAAGGAGCAGTTCTTC. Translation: CASSDSAGVLKEQFF.

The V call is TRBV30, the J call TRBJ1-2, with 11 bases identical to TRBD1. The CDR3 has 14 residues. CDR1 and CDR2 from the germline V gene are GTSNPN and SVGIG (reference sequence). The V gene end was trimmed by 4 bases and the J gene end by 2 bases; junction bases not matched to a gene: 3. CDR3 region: CAWMGDRGNYGYTF. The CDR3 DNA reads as TGTGCCTGGATGGGGGACAGGGGGAACTATGGCTACACCTTC.

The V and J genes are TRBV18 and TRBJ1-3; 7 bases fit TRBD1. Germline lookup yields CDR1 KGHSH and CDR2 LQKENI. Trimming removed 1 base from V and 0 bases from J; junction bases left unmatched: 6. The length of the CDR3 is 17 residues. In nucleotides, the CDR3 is TGTGCCAGCTCACCACTGGACAGGCCGCGCTCTGGAAACACCATATATTTT. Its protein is CASSPLDRPRSGNTIYF.

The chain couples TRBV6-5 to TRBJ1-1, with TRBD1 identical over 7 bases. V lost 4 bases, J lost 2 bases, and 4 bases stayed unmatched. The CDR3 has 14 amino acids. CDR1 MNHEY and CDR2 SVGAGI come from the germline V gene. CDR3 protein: CASSLDRVNTEAFF. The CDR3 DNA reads TGTGCCAGCAGTTTAGACAGGGTTAACACTGAAGCTTTCTTT.

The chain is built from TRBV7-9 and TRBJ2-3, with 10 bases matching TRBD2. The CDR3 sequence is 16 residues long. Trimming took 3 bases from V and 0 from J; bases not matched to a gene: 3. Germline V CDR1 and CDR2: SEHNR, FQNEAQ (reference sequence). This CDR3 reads CASSFLAGESTDTQYF. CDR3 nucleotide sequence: TGTGCCAGCAGCTTCCTAGCGGGGGAGAGCACAGATACGCAGTATTTT.

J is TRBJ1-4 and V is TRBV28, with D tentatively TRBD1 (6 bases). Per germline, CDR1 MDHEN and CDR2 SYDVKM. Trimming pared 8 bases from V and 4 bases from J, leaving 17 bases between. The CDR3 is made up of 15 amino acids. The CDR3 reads CASRLDRLLNEKLFF. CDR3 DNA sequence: TGTGCCAGCCGTCTGGACAGACTACTTAATGAAAAACTGTTTTTT.

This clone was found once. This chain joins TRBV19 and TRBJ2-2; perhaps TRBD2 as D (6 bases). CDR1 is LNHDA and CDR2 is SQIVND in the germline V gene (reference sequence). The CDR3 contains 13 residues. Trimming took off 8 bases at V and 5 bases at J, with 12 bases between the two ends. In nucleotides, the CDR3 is TGTGCCAGTCGGGGGATCCGTACCGGGGAGCTGTTTTTT. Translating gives CASRGIRTGELFF.

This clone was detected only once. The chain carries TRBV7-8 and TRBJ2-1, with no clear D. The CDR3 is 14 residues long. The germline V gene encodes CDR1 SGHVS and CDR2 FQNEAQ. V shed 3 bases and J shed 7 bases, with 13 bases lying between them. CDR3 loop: CASSFLGRSNEQFF. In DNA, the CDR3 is TGTGCCAGCAGCTTCCTTGGCCGGAGTAATGAGCAGTTCTTC.

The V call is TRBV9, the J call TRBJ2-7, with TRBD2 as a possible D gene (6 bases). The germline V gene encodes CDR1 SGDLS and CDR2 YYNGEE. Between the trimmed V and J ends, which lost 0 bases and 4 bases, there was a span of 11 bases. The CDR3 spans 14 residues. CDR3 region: CASSVGTTEYEQYF. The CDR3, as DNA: TGTGCCAGCAGCGTAGGGACTACCGAGTACGAGCAGTACTTC.

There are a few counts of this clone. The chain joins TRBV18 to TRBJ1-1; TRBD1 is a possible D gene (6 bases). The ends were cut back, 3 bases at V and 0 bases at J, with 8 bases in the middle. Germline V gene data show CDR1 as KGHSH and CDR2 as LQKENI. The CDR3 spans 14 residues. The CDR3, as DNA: TGTGCCAGCTCACCGGACAGCGTGAACACTGAAGCTTTCTTT. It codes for CASSPDSVNTEAFF.

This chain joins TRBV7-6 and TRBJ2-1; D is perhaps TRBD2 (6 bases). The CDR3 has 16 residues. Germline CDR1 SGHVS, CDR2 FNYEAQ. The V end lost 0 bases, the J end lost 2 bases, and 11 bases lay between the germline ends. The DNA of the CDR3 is TGTGCCAGCAGCTTAGCGGAGGGTCTGACCTACAATGAGCAGTTCTTC. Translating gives CASSLAEGLTYNEQFF.

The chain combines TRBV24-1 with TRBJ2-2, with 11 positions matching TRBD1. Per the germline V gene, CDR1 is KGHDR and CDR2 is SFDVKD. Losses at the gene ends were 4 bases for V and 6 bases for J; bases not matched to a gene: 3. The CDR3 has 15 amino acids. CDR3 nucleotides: TGTGCCACCAGTGACCCGGGACAGGGGGCCGGGGAGCTGTTTTTT. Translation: CATSDPGQGAGELFF.

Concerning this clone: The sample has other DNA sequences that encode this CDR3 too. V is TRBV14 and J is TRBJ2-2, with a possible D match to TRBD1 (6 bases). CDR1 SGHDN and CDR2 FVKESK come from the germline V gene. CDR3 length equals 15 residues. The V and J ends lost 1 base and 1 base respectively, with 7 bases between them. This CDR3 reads CASSQAGVNTGELFF. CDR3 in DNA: TGTGCCAGCAGCCAAGCAGGGGTGAACACCGGGGAGCTGTTTTTT.

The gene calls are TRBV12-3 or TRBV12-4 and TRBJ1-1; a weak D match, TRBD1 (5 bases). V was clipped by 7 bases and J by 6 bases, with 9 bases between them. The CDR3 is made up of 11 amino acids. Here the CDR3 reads CASIHRSEAFF. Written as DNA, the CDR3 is TGTGCCAGCATTCACAGGTCTGAAGCTTTCTTT.

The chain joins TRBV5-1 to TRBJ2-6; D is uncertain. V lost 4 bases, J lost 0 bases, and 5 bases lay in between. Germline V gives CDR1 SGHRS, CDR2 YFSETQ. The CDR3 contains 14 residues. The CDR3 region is CASSPSSGANVLTF. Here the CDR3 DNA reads TGCGCCAGCAGCCCGTCCTCTGGGGCCAACGTCCTGACTTTC.

CDR3 coding DNA: TGCGCCAGCAGCCCCGGGTTGAACCTGGCGTATCCTCTCACCTTC. Translation: CASSPGLNLAYPLTF. This chain joins TRBV4-1 and TRBJ1-2; D not certain. There are 15 residues in the CDR3. The V and J ends lost 4 bases and 13 bases respectively, with 25 bases between them. Germline V lookup: CDR1 MGHRA, CDR2 YSYEKL.

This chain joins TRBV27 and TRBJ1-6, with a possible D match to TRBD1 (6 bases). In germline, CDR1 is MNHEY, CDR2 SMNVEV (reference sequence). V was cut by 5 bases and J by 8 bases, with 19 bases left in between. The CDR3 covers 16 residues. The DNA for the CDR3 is TGTGCCAGCAGTCCCCTACAGGGAGCAGGGTATTCACCCCTCCACTTT. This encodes CASSPLQGAGYSPLHF.

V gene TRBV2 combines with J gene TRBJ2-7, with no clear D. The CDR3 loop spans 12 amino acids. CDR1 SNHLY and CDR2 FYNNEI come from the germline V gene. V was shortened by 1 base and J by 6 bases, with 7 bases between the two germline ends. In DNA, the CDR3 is TGTGCCAGCAGTGAAGGCCTATTCGAGCAGTACTTC. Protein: CASSEGLFEQYF.

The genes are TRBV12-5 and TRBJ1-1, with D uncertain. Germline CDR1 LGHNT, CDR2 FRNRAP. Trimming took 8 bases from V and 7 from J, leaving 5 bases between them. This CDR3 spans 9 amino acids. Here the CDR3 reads CASSSEAFF. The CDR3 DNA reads TGTGCTAGTTCTAGTGAAGCTTTCTTT.

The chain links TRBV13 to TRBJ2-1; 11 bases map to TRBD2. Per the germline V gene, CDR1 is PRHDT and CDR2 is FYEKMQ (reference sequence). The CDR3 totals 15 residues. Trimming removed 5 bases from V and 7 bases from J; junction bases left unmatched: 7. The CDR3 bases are TGTGCCAGCAGCCCCACTAGCGGGAGCGGTAATGAGCAGTTCTTC. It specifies CASSPTSGSGNEQFF. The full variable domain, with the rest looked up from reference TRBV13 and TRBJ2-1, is AAGVIQSPRHLIKEKRETATLKCYPIPRHDTVYWYQQGPGQDPQFLISFYEKMQSDKGSIPDRFSAQQFSDYHSELNMSSLELGDSALYFCASSPTSGSGNEQFFGPGTRLTVL.

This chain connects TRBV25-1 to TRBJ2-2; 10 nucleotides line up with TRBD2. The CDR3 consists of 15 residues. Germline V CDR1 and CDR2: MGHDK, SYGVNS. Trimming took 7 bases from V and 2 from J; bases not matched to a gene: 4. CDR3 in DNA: TGTGCCAGCACTGGACTAGCGGACAACACCGGGGAGCTGTTTTTT. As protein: CASTGLADNTGELFF.

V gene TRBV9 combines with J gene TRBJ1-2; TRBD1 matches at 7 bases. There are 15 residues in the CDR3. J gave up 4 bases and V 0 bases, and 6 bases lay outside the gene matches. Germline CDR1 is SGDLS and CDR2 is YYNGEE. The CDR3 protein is CASSVAGTDIYGYTF. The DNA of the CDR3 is TGTGCCAGCAGCGTAGCCGGGACAGACATCTATGGCTACACCTTC. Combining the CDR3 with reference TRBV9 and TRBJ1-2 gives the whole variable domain DSGVTQTPKHLITATGQRVTLRCSPRSGDLSVYWYQQSLDQGLQFLIQYYNGEERAKGNILERFSAQQFPDLHSELNLSSLELGDSALYFCASSVAGTDIYGYTFGSGTRLTVV.

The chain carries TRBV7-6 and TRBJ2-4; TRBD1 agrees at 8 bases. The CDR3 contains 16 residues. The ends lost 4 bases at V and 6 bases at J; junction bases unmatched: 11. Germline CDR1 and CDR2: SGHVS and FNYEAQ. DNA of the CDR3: TGTGCCAGCAGCTCCCGACAGGGGATTGACGGAAACATTCAGTACTTC. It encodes CASSSRQGIDGNIQYF.

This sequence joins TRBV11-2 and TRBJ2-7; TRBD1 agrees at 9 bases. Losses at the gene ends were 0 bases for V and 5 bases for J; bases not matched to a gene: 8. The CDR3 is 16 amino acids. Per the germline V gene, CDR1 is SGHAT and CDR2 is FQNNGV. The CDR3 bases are TGTGCCAGCAGCTTAGATCTAGGGACAGGGTCTAACGAGCAGTACTTC. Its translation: CASSLDLGTGSNEQYF.

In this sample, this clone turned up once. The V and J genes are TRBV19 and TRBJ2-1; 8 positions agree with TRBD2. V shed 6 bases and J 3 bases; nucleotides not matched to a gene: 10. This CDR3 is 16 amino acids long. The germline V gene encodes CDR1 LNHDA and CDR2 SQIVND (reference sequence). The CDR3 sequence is CASSAGRGGFYNEQFF. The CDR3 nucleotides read TGTGCCAGTAGCGCCGGTCGGGGGGGGTTCTACAATGAGCAGTTCTTC. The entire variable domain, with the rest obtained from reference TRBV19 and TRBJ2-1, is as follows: DGGITQSPKYLFRKEGQNVTLSCEQNLNHDAMYWYRQDPGQGLRLIYYSQIVNDFQKGDIAEGYSVSREKKESFPLTVTSAQKNPTAFYLCASSAGRGGFYNEQFFGPGTRLTVL.

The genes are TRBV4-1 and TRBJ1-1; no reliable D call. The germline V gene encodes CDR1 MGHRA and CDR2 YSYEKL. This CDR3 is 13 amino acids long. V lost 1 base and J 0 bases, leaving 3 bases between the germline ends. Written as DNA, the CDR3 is TGCGCCAGCAGCCAAGTCGTGAACACTGAAGCTTTCTTT. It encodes CASSQVVNTEAFF.

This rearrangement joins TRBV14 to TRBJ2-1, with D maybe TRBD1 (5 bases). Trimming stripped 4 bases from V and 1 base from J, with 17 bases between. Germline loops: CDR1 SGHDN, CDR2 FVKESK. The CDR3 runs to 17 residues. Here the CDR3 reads CASSRGVLTGSYNEQFF. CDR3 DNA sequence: TGTGCCAGCAGCCGTGGGGTTCTCACAGGATCCTACAATGAGCAGTTCTTC.

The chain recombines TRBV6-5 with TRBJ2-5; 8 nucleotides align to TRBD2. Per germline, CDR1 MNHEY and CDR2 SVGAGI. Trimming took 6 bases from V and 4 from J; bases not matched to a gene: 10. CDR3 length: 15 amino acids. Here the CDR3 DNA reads TGTGCCAGCAGGGTAGCGGGGCCCGGGCGAGAGACCCAGTACTTC. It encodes CASRVAGPGRETQYF.

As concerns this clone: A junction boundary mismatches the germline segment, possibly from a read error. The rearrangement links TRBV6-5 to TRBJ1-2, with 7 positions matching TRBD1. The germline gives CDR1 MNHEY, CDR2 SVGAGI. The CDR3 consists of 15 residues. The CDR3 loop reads CASSDSGTEPGGYTF. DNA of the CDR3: TGTGCCAGCAGTGACTCCGGGACAGAGCCTGGGGGCTACACCTTC.

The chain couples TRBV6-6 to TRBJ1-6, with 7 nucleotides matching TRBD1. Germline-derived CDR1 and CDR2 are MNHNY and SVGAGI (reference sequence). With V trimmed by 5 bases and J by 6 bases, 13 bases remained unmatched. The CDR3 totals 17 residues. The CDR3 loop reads CASSPWTGGPSNSPLHF. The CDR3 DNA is TGTGCCAGCAGTCCCTGGACAGGAGGCCCATCTAATTCACCCCTCCACTTT.

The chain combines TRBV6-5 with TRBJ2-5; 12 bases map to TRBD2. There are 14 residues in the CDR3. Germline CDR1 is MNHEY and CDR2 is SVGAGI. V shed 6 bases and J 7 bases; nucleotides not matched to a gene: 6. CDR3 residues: CASSLLAGGGTQYF. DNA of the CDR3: TGTGCCAGCAGCCTACTAGCGGGAGGCGGGACCCAGTACTTC.

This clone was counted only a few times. This chain's CDR3 is CASKLDRGANEKLFF. The CDR3 nucleotides read TGTGCCAGCAAACTGGACAGGGGAGCTAATGAAAAACTGTTTTTT. The rearrangement links TRBV2 to TRBJ1-4, with 9 positions matching TRBD1. V shed 7 bases, J shed 3 bases, and the junction held 6 bases outside the gene matches. The germline V gene has CDR1 SNHLY and CDR2 FYNNEI. The CDR3 is 15 residues long. Supplemented by reference TRBV2 and TRBJ1-4, the full variable domain reads EPEVTQTPSHQVTQMGQEVILRCVPISNHLYFYWYRQILGQKVEFLVSFYNNEISEKSEIFDDQFSVERPDGSNFTLKIRSTKLEDSAMYFCASKLDRGANEKLFFGSGTQLSVL.